Below, 2 T cell receptor beta chains from the same sample are listed, as sequenced in a study of human T cells and chemical hapten exposure. Time point denoted: patch test 2, 6 weeks after DPC sensitization. Treatment indicated: therapeutic diphenylcyclopropenone sensitization with weekly scalp DPC. TCRdb re-called the RACE reads through MiXCR, storing one row per CDR3 protein. The repertoire holds under 100,000 distinct CDR3 sequences, over 10% seen once, with about 3% in the top ten. The sample here was whole blood, taken in connection with sensitization to the hapten diphenylcyclopropenone (DPC). The receptor set was obtained from a woman between 35 and 50 years old with alopecia areata. Some clones in this sample may be carry-over from other donors' samples.

The chain is built from TRBV13 and TRBJ1-1; the match to TRBD1 covers 7 bases. Losses at the gene ends were 6 bases for V and 3 bases for J; bases not matched to a gene: 10. The CDR3 has 15 amino acids. CDR1 is PRHDT and CDR2 is FYEKMQ in the germline V gene (reference sequence). CDR3 loop: CASRPRQGRYTEAFF. The CDR3 DNA reads TGTGCCAGCAGACCGAGACAGGGAAGGTACACTGAAGCTTTCTTT.

This clonotype was picked up many times. The V call is TRBV18, the J call TRBJ2-4; weak D call: TRBD2 (6 bases). The CDR3 totals 15 residues. V dropped 6 bases and J dropped 5 bases, with 17 bases sitting between them. From germline, CDR1 is KGHSH and CDR2 LQKENI. The CDR3, as DNA: TGTGCCAGCTCCCGTACCGGGGGTTCGGAAAACATTCAGTACTTC. Protein sequence: CASSRTGGSENIQYF.